This T cell receptor (beta chain) was identified during a study of CD8+ T cells in alopecia areata. As for the study in general: Those treated were given oral tofacitinib at 5 to 10 mg twice daily. Treated patients were scored for severity by percent of scalp affected.

This clone was detected only a few times. CDR1 and CDR2 (germline): ENHRY, SYGVKD. The CDR3 length is 17 residues. V was pared by 5 bases and J by 4 bases, with 18 bases between. RNA was isolated and reverse transcribed to cDNA, the sequencing template. Clones were read by immunoSEQ multiplex PCR, and TCRdb kept only the in-frame ones, dropping some. The data contain 170,000 or so clones, less than 70% of them seen just once; the ten biggest clones take up roughly 0.91%. Indicated treatment: oral pan-JAK inhibitor, 5-10 mg twice daily. The genes are TRBV10-3 and TRBJ2-6; D might be TRBD2 (5 bases). Sequenced material: CD4+ T cells sorted from blood, taken at week 4, from a patient treated with tofacitinib. This TCR came from a human donor with alopecia areata. CDR3 in DNA: TGTGCCATCAGTCCCCCCCCGGCCGGGGTCGGGGCCAACGTCCTGACTTTC. Encoded protein: CAISPPPAGVGANVLTF.